The rows below give T cell receptor beta chains drawn from one sample of a study of CD8 T cells in Susac syndrome. TCRdb passed the immunoSEQ multiplex PCR reads through MiXCR, listing each CDR3 protein once. This sample carries over 150,000 distinct CDR3 sequences, around 94% of them seen once, and the ten largest clones take around 0.1%. Material: CD4+ T cells from PBMCs. The receptors stem from a human donor with Susac syndrome. CDR3s include the opening cysteine and the closing phenylalanine or tryptophan. A D gene is named only where the DNA matches it firmly. Rows may omit the clone size; those that give it use once, few, many or a size class.

TRBD1	TRBV20-1	-	TRBJ1-2	CSAGDRFLTYGYTF	TGCAGTGCCGGGGACAGATTTTTAACTTATGGCTACACCTTC
-	TRBV13	-	TRBJ1-5	CASSFRGQGSNQPQHF	TGTGCCAGCAGCTTTCGCGGGCAGGGAAGCAATCAGCCCCAGCATTTT
-	TRBV5-8	-	TRBJ1-2	CASSLEAGVNYGYTF	TGTGCCAGCAGCTTGGAAGCAGGGGTCAACTATGGCTACACCTTC
TRBD2	TRBV29-1	-	TRBJ2-5	CSVRGVLRAETQYF	TGCAGCGTCCGGGGGGTACTTCGGGCTGAGACCCAGTACTTC
-	TRBV30	-	TRBJ1-6	CAWRDSFNSPLHF	TGTGCCTGGAGGGACAGCTTTAATTCACCCCTCCACTTT
TRBD2	TRBV7-9	-	TRBJ2-7	CASSLGLAGDTYEQYF	TGTGCCAGCAGCCTGGGACTAGCGGGAGATACTTACGAGCAGTACTTC
TRBD2	TRBV19	-	TRBJ2-3	CATSLAASTDTQYF	TGTGCCACTTCTCTAGCGGCTAGCACAGATACGCAGTATTTT
-	TRBV6-6	once	TRBJ1-1	CASGETGGTEAFF	TGTGCCAGCGGGGAGACGGGGGGAACTGAAGCTTTCTTT
-	TRBV14	-	TRBJ2-3	CASSQDPFDDGPDTQYF	TGTGCCAGCAGCCAAGATCCGTTCGACGATGGCCCAGATACGCAGTATTTT
-	TRBV19	-	TRBJ1-1	CASISLGNTEAFF	TGTGCCAGTATCAGCTTGGGGAACACTGAAGCTTTCTTT
-	TRBV9	once	TRBJ1-1	CASSAQTGMNTEAFF	TGTGCCAGCAGCGCCCAGACCGGTATGAACACTGAAGCTTTCTTT
TRBD2	TRBV28	once	TRBJ2-3	CASLGSGRRDTDTQYF	TGTGCCAGCCTAGGTAGCGGGAGGAGAGACACAGATACGCAGTATTTT
TRBD2	TRBV20-1	once	TRBJ2-1	CSVPLAEPVDEQFF	TGCAGTGTTCCTCTAGCGGAGCCTGTCGATGAGCAGTTCTTC
-	TRBV5-1	-	TRBJ2-3	CASSLGLQYTDTQYF	TGCGCCAGCAGCTTGGGACTACAGTACACAGATACGCAGTATTTT
TRBD2	TRBV20-1	once	TRBJ2-5	CSASPTSGGAIGTQYF	TGCAGTGCTAGCCCCACTAGCGGGGGGGCGATAGGAACCCAGTACTTC
TRBD1	TRBV18	-	TRBJ1-5	CASSPPDRVQQPQHF	TGTGCCAGCTCACCTCCTGACAGGGTTCAACAGCCCCAGCATTTT
-	TRBV20-1	-	TRBJ2-4	CSANDPHLSSIQYF	TGCAGTGCTAATGACCCCCACCTCTCGAGCATTCAGTACTTC
-	TRBV5-1	-	TRBJ2-7	CASSLGFGSNEQYF	TGCGCCAGCAGCTTGGGGTTCGGGTCCAACGAGCAGTACTTC
-	TRBV19	-	TRBJ2-2	CASSISRGRPNTGELFF	TGTGCCAGTAGTATTTCGCGGGGACGGCCGAACACCGGGGAGCTGTTTTTT
-	TRBV6-2/TRBV6-3	-	TRBJ1-1	CASSYLSYTEAFF	TGTGCCAGCAGTTACCTTTCCTACACTGAAGCTTTCTTT
-	TRBV2	-	TRBJ1-2	CASSGGRGFTGYTF	TGTGCCAGCAGTGGTGGCAGGGGATTTACTGGCTACACCTTC
-	TRBV29-1	-	TRBJ2-3	CSVEEPHEDTQYF	TGCAGCGTTGAAGAACCCCACGAGGATACGCAGTATTTT
TRBD1	TRBV28	-	TRBJ1-2	CASSLGTGGAGSYGYTF	TGTGCCAGCAGTTTGGGGACAGGGGGCGCGGGGAGCTATGGCTACACCTTC
-	TRBV3-1	-	TRBJ1-5	CASSPARSNQPQHF	TGTGCCAGCAGCCCCGCGAGGAGCAATCAGCCCCAGCATTTT
-	TRBV11-2	-	TRBJ1-1	CASSLVTGEAFF	TGTGCCAGCAGCCTGGTGACAGGTGAAGCTTTCTTT
-	TRBV5-1	once	TRBJ2-5	CASSGTQETQYF	TGCGCCAGCAGCGGAACCCAAGAGACCCAGTACTTC
-	TRBV11-2	-	TRBJ2-7	CASSLVGKGQDEQYF	TGTGCCAGCAGCTTAGTGGGGAAAGGCCAGGACGAGCAGTACTTC
-	TRBV20-1	-	TRBJ2-5	CSAIPLGLVTQYF	TGCAGTGCTATCCCCCTAGGGTTGGTGACCCAGTACTTC
-	TRBV20-1	-	TRBJ1-2	CSAVRDNYGYTF	TGCAGTGCAGTCAGGGACAACTATGGCTACACCTTC
-	TRBV20-1	-	TRBJ2-7	CSARPGFSYEQYF	TGCAGTGCTCGTCCAGGATTCTCCTACGAGCAGTACTTC
TRBD1	TRBV7-9	-	TRBJ2-7	CASSSYRGAYEQYF	TGTGCCAGCAGCTCATACAGGGGGGCCTACGAGCAGTACTTC
-	TRBV28	once	TRBJ1-5	CASNGGNQPQHF	TGTGCCAGCAACGGGGGCAATCAGCCCCAGCATTTT
-	TRBV2	-	TRBJ1-2	CASSEIGTNYGYTF	TGTGCCAGCAGTGAGATAGGCACTAACTATGGCTACACCTTC
-	TRBV20-1	-	TRBJ1-1	CSARVGPMNTEAFF	TGCAGTGCTAGAGTCGGGCCCATGAACACTGAAGCTTTCTTT
TRBD2	TRBV11-2	-	TRBJ2-3	CASTSKFSGGIDTQYF	TGTGCCAGCACCAGCAAATTTAGCGGGGGAATAGATACGCAGTATTTT
-	TRBV7-9	once	TRBJ1-2	CASSLAEHYGYTF	TGTGCCAGCAGCTTAGCGGAACACTATGGCTACACCTTC
TRBD2	TRBV18	-	TRBJ2-5	CASSPGREETQYF	TGTGCCAGCTCACCAGGGAGGGAAGAGACCCAGTACTTC
-	TRBV12-3/TRBV12-4	-	TRBJ2-7	CASSLNGGPSYEQYF	TGTGCCAGCAGTTTAAATGGGGGCCCCTCCTACGAGCAGTACTTC